This record looks at one T cell receptor beta chain sequence and its context. The target of this receptor is not known. No much larger clone is present one base from it, and per-base qualities are unavailable. From the germline V gene, CDR1 is SGHNT and CDR2 is YENEEA. The V end gives up 1 base and the J end 15 bases, leaving 9 bases in the junction not matched to a gene. Counted from cysteine to phenylalanine, this CDR3 has 13 amino acids. Left in the record is the CDR3 DNA by itself, 39 bases read in frame from the first base. This sample stems from a study of vaccination and CD4 T cells after COVID-19 (dated by TCRdb to between 2021 and 2024). About the full investigation: Convalescent patients had a positive SARS-CoV-2 result on nasal swab PCR, and of these patients, 8 or 9 had mild disease and one had severe disease. Six males and four females were included in the convalescent cohort, with two Hispanic individuals, seven Caucasians, two Asians and one multiracial person represented. Two doses of either the Pfizer-BioNTech BNT162b2 vaccine (n=8) or the Moderna mRNA-1273 vaccine (n=2) were administered to participants. Post-COVID blood samples were collected from convalescent patients a median of around 100 days after diagnosis, with a range of about 30 to 170 days. Post-vaccine blood samples were collected a median of about 69 days after the second vaccine dose, ranging from roughly 12 to 250 days. Overlapping spike peptide pools from SARS-CoV-2 and from the common cold coronaviruses HCoV-NL63, HCoV-OC43 and HCoV-229E were used as culture stimuli. As controls, cultures received a CEFX viral epitope pool (the positive control), an HIV-1 Nef peptide pool (the negative control), or no peptide at all. In around 10 COVID-19 convalescent patients and a few infection-naive healthy vaccine recipients, researchers compared the spike-specific CD4+ TCR repertoire from before mRNA vaccination with the repertoire from after.

The library was obtained by PCR. DNA from cultured CD4+ T cells underwent TCR sequencing with the Oncomine TCR Beta short-read assay at the Johns Hopkins FTIC core. The QIAamp micro DNA kit was used to extract genomic DNA from the cultured CD4+ T cells. Oncomine TCR Beta libraries made from cultured CD4+ T cells were pooled using unique dual indexes and sequenced on an Illumina iSeq 100. For the original study's pipeline: Non-productive sequences were removed, and CDR3s that did not start with C, did not end with F or W, or were shorter than 7 amino acids were discarded. The MANAFEST web application was used to identify antigen-specific clonotypes by comparing peptide-stimulated wells against reference wells and other culture wells. An FDR below 0.05, an odds ratio above 5, and a productive frequency above 0.1% in at least two of three replicate wells were required for clones to be considered positive. A clonotype counted as cross-reactive if it showed significant expansion both in the SARS-CoV-2 spike wells and in at least one common cold coronavirus spike condition. Similarity between CDR3 sequences was evaluated in R version 3.6.1 using Levenshtein distances (stringdist) and unrooted phylogenetic trees (ape). TCRdb reworked the public reads: Q25 trimming with fastp, MiXCR clone assembly, productive beta chains retained. Here each entry gathers all rows of one CDR3 protein and keeps the most common genes and DNA. TCRdb, rather than the study authors, made the V and J calls. Within this sample are about 18,000 distinct CDR3 sequences, with roughly 49% of them counted one time only. Roughly 15% of the sample is held by the ten biggest clonotypes.

General study outcomes and caveats: An increase in the median number of SARS-CoV-2-reactive clonotypes from 21 after infection to a few dozen after vaccination was observed, but the change was not found to be significant. Nearly all vaccine-specific clones in convalescent patients (304 of 307) were mono-reactive for SARS-CoV-2 spike rather than cross-reactive with common cold coronaviruses. Among convalescent patients, a median approximately 88% of the SARS-CoV-2-reactive clones seen after vaccination appeared only after vaccination, which suggests priming specific to the vaccine. The number of convalescent patients in the study was relatively small, and the study did not examine early timepoints following natural infection.

The meaning of the sample's treatment or condition label: approximately nine-day PBMC culture with coronavirus spike peptide pools or control peptides (ViraFEST assay). The ViraFEST assay was used in the study, in which antigen-specific T cells were expanded with peptide pools and expanded clonotypes were subsequently identified by TCR sequencing. The convalescent patients' positive SARS-CoV-2 PCR tests fell between March and December 2020, which was before the Alpha, Beta and Delta variants emerged in the United States. Approximately 2.1 million PBMCs per well were cultured in IMDM with approximately 5% human AB serum and 9 to 10 IU/ml IL-2, plus 10 ug/ml peptide pools. Half of the culture medium was replaced with fresh IL-2-containing medium on days 3 and 7. CD4+ T cells were isolated after around 11 days of culture through negative selection using the EasySep CD4+ T cell isolation kit. Ficoll-Paque Plus gradient centrifugation was used to isolate PBMCs from whole blood, and the isolated PBMCs were then either used fresh or cryopreserved at -140C. In general, triplicate wells were set up for every culture condition.

This clonotype was obtained from a human donor who had recovered from COVID-19. Rearrangement joined TRBV11-3 to TRBJ2-1, with 7 bases aligning to TRBD1. Sequencing was performed on CD4+ T cells from blood, cultured in vitro, taken before SARS-CoV-2 vaccination. This receptor has the CDR3 CASSLGPTGRPFF. The DNA is as follows: TGTGCCAGCAGCTTAGGTCCGACAGGGAGACCGTTCTTC.